The subject of this entry is one TCR beta chain. The sample holds many counts of this clonotype. Its recognized antigen is unknown. Base quality data are lacking; no much larger clone is found one base away. The sample belongs to a study of neurological immune-mediated disorders (dated by TCRdb to about 2019). Some background on the complete study: The study compared peripheral blood TCR-beta repertoires of HTLV-I-associated myelopathy (HAM/TSP) patients, multiple sclerosis patients and healthy controls using UMI-based sequencing. Alongside PBMC samples, the set of fewer than 110 TCR-beta libraries contained longitudinal samples, technical triplicates, and paired CD4+ and CD8+ T-cell subsets that had been sorted. Of the 60 to 70 subjects in the cohort, approximately 15 were HAM/TSP patients, 34 were multiple sclerosis patients, and around 20 were healthy controls.

cDNA synthesis used template-switch 5'RACE with a primer carrying a 10-nucleotide random unique molecular identifier tagging each TCR transcript. Over 170 million TCR-beta sequences, covering 15-18 subjects, were produced in each sequencing run. The RNeasy kit was used to extract total RNA. The KAPA Real-time Library Amplification kit was used to amplify TCR-beta VDJ regions with primers for the TCR constant region and the 5'RACE anchor. A first PCR added sample indexes and Illumina adaptors, and a second PCR then raised library yield. After purification with Ampure beads, the TCR product of roughly 650 bp was size-selected on a 2% E-gel SizeSelection system. Before pooling, library quality was assessed on a Bioanalyzer, concentration was determined with Qubit, and library quantification was performed with the Kapa Library Quantification kit. Libraries were sequenced paired-end 2 x 150 bp on an Illumina HiSeq 2500. To increase sequence diversity, about 25-31% phiX was spiked into each library pool. Per the source publication's procedure: Quality-filtered reads were processed with the UMI-based MiGEC pipeline, and over 80% of raw TCR sequences were removed by the MiGEC pipeline during error correction. VDJ genes were aligned to IMGT germline references, and each clonotype was defined by a unique CDR3 amino acid sequence together with V-J genes. Clonal expansion, Shannon diversity and CDR3 relatedness (CalcPairwiseDistances, ClusterSamples) were evaluated with VDJtools, and phylogenetic trees were built with CLCbio workbench. Clones with at least 8 unique UMIs were defined as expanded, with this threshold being based on coefficient-of-variation modelling across technical triplicates. Starting from the raw public reads, TCRdb applied fastp trimming at Q25, assembled clones with MiXCR and retained in-frame beta chains. Each CDR3 protein appears once, grouped with its most common genes and DNA. The V and J calls, along with clone size, are taken from TCRdb and not from the paper's own processing. The sample table holds 39,000 or so distinct CDR3 sequences, of which approximately 4.4% were seen once. The ten largest account for roughly 9% of the sample.

Blood bank volunteers in Maryland, USA served as the healthy controls. TCR libraries for sorted subsets were made from about 1 million sorted CD4+ or CD8+ T cells. Peripheral blood was subjected to Ficoll-Hypaque density gradient centrifugation to isolate PBMCs, which were then cryopreserved in liquid nitrogen. The study also sequenced paired sorted CD4+ and CD8+ subsets from healthy controls, HAM/TSP patients and MS patients. In the germline V gene, CDR1 corresponds to SGHRS and CDR2 to YFSETQ. Including the terminal cysteine and phenylalanine, the CDR3 comprises 13 residues. Only CDR3 DNA is held: 39 bases, read in frame from base 1. Trimming takes 2 bases from V and 7 bases from J, and the germline ends sit 10 bases apart. Here is what the overall study found, with its caveats: No identical CDR3 amino acid sequences were found to be shared among expanded clones across subjects, suggesting that TCR-beta repertoires were private in all groups. The highest TCR clonal expansion was observed in HAM/TSP patients, whereas the lowest was observed in MS patients, even when compared with healthy controls.

Recombination connected TRBV5-1 to TRBJ1-5; matching of 6 bases hints at TRBD1 as the D gene. The sequence derives from a man aged 18 to 30 in good health. The sequencing sample was made of CD4+ T cells from blood. For the CDR3, the sequence is CASSFGQGQPQHF. In nucleotides, the sequence is TGCGCCAGCAGCTTCGGGCAGGGGCAGCCCCAGCATTTT.